This passage covers 8 T cell receptor beta chains from one sample sequenced in a study of graft-versus-host responses after intestinal transplantation. Repertoires were generated with immunoSEQ multiplex PCR, while TCRdb's copy carries only in-frame clones and drops some. The sample shows about 110,000 clones, about 92% of them seen only once. These receptors lack a known antigen. Sample: unstimulated CD8+ T cells sorted from spleen or lymph node cells, taken before transplant. The origin of the receptors is a human donor who was the organ donor for an intestinal transplant.

V and J are TRBV5-5 and TRBJ2-5; the D gene is possibly TRBD2 (5 bases). Germline V gives CDR1 SGHKS, CDR2 YYEKEE (reference sequence). The CDR3 consists of 14 residues. V lost 1 base and J 5 bases, leaving 12 bases between the germline ends. The CDR3 protein is CASSLSAGGETQYF. The CDR3 coding sequence is TGTGCCAGCAGCTTGTCGGCAGGCGGGGAGACCCAGTACTTC.

The V gene is TRBV10-3, the J gene TRBJ2-7; D remains unclear. The V end lost 0 bases, the J end lost 6 bases, and 9 bases lay between the germline ends. Germline loops: CDR1 ENHRY, CDR2 SYGVKD. CDR3 length equals 13 residues. CDR3 amino acids: CAISESVGGEQYF. CDR3 bases: TGTGCCATCAGTGAGTCAGTGGGTGGCGAGCAGTACTTC.

This clone was observed a few times. V gene TRBV19 combines with J gene TRBJ1-1; D is undetermined. CDR1 is LNHDA, CDR2 SQIVND, per germline (reference sequence). The CDR3 totals 14 residues. V lost 4 bases to trimming and J lost 2 bases, with 11 bases between them. CDR3 DNA: TGTGCCAGTAGTACAACCGCTACTAACACTGAAGCTTTCTTT. Protein: CASSTTATNTEAFF.

The chain's CDR3 is CASRRVPSTDTQYF. The CDR3 DNA reads TGTGCCAGCAGGCGGGTCCCTAGCACAGATACGCAGTATTTT. This chain uses TRBV27 with TRBJ2-3; D is perhaps TRBD2 (5 bases). Trimming left V 6 bases short and J 0 bases short, with 10 bases between. The CDR3 runs 14 residues. Germline V CDR1 and CDR2: MNHEY, SMNVEV (reference sequence).

The chain recombines TRBV29-1 with TRBJ2-1, with TRBD2 as a possible D gene (6 bases). Germline V gene lookup returns CDR1 SQVTM and CDR2 ANQGSEA. The CDR3 covers 18 residues. Trimming cost V 4 bases and J 1 base, with 23 bases left between them. DNA for the CDR3: TGCAGCGTTGCCGGACTACTACGGAAAAGCCTATCCTACAATGAGCAGTTCTTC. This translates into CSVAGLLRKSLSYNEQFF.

The J gene is TRBJ2-1, the V gene TRBV29-1; 7 bases match TRBD1. Trimming at V came to 0 bases and at J to 7 bases, leaving 0 bases not matched to a gene. The CDR3 loop spans 12 amino acids. Germline CDR1 SQVTM, CDR2 ANQGSEA. The CDR3 nucleotides read TGCAGCGTTGAAGACAGGGGGAATGAGCAGTTCTTC. This codes for CSVEDRGNEQFF.

This clone was counted a single time. Written as DNA, the CDR3 is TGTGCCAGCAGTCCGGTCTCTGGAAACACCATATATTTT. Translated: CASSPVSGNTIYF. This chain connects TRBV6-4 to TRBJ1-3; D not resolved. This CDR3 contains 13 residues. The V gene lost 5 bases and the J gene lost 0 bases, with 5 bases spanning the gap. Germline V gives CDR1 MRHNA, CDR2 SNTAGT.

This chain connects TRBV6-5 to TRBJ2-4; no reliable D call. Trimming cost V 5 bases and J 3 bases, with 8 bases left between them. The CDR3 totals 13 residues. CDR1 and CDR2 (germline): MNHEY, SVGAGI. CDR3: CASSDFDKNIQYF. The CDR3 DNA reads as TGTGCCAGCAGTGATTTTGACAAAAACATTCAGTACTTC.